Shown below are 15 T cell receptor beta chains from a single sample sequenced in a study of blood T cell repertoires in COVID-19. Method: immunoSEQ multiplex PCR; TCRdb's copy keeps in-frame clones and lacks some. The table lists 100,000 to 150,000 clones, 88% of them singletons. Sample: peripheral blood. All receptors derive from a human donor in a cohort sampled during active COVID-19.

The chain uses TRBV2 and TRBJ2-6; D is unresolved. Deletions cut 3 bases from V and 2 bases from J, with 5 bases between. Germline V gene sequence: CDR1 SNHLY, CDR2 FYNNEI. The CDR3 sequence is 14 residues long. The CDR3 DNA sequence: TGTGCCAGCAGTGACGGTGCTGGGGCCAACGTCCTGACTTTC. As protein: CASSDGAGANVLTF.

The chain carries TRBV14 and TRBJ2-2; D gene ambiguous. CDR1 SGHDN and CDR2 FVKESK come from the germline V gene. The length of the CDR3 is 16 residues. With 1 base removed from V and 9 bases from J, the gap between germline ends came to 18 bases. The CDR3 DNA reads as TGTGCCAGCAGCCAAGGTACTCAAAATCCTCCTCGGGAGCTGTTTTTT. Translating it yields CASSQGTQNPPRELFF.

CDR3 amino acids: CAISESGGREAFF. Written as DNA, the CDR3 is TGTGCCATCAGTGAGTCGGGAGGGCGAGAAGCTTTCTTT. The chain is built from TRBV10-3 and TRBJ1-1; no clear D. The CDR3 has 13 residues. The V end was cut by 0 bases, the J end by 8 bases, with 10 bases between. Germline loops: CDR1 ENHRY, CDR2 SYGVKD.

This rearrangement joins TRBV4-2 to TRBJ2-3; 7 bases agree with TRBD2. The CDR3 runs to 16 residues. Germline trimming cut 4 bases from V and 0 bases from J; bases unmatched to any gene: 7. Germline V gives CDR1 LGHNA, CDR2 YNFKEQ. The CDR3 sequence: CASSRPTSPSTDTQYF. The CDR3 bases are TGTGCCAGCAGCCGGCCGACTAGCCCTAGCACAGATACGCAGTATTTT.

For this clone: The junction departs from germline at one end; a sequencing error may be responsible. The CDR3 DNA follows: TGTGCTAGCAGCTTAGGGGCTAGCGGGAATCACAATGAGCAGTTCTTC. This codes for CASSLGASGNHNEQFF. The chain joins TRBV7-7 to TRBJ2-1; 9 nucleotides match TRBD2. There are 16 residues in the CDR3. Germline CDR1 and CDR2: SSHAT and FNYEAQ (reference sequence).

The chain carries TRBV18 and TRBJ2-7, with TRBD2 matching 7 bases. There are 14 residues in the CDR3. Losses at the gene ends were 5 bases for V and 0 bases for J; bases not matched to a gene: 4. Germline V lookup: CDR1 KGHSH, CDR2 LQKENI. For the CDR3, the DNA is TGTGCCAGCTCATGGAGGGAGGGCTCCTACGAGCAGTACTTC. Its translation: CASSWREGSYEQYF.

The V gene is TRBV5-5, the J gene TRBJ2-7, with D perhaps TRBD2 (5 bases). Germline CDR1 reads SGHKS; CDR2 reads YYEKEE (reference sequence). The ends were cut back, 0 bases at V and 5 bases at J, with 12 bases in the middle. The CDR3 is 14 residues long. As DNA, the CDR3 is TGTGCCAGCAGCTTGGAGGAGGTTCGGGACGAGCAGTACTTC. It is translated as CASSLEEVRDEQYF.

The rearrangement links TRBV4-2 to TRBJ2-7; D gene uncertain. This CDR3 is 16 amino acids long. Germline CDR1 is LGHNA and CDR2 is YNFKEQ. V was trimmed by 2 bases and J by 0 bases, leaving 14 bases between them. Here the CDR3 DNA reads TGTGCCAGCAGCCAAATTTTGACAATCAACTCCTACGAGCAGTACTTC. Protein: CASSQILTINSYEQYF.

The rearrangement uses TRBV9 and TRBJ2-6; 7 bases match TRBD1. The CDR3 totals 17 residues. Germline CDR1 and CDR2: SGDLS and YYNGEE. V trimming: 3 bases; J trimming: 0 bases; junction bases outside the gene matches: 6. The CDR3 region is CASSEDRLSSGANVLTF. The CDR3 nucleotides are TGTGCCAGCAGCGAGGACAGGCTTAGCTCTGGGGCCAACGTCCTGACTTTC.

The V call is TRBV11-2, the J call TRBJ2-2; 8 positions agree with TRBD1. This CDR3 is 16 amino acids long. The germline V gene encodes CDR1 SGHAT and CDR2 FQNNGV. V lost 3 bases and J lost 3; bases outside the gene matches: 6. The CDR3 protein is CASSLTQGAYTGELFF. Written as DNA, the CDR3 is TGTGCCAGCAGCTTGACCCAGGGGGCCTACACCGGGGAGCTGTTTTTT.

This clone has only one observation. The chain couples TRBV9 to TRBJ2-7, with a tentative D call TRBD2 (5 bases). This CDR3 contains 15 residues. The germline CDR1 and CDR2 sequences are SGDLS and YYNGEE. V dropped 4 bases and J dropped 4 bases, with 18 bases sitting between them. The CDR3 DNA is TGTGCCAGCAGCCCCCGACGGACGGGAAGGTACGAGCAGTACTTC. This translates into CASSPRRTGRYEQYF. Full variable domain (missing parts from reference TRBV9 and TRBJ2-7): DSGVTQTPKHLITATGQRVTLRCSPRSGDLSVYWYQQSLDQGLQFLIQYYNGEERAKGNILERFSAQQFPDLHSELNLSSLELGDSALYFCASSPRRTGRYEQYFGPGTRLTVT.

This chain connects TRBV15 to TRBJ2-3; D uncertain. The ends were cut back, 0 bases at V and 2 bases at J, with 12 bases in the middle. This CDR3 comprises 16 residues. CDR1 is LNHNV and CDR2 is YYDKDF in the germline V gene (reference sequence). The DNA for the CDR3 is TGTGCCACCAGCAGAGAGGCGCAGGCGTACACAGATACGCAGTATTTT. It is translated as CATSREAQAYTDTQYF.

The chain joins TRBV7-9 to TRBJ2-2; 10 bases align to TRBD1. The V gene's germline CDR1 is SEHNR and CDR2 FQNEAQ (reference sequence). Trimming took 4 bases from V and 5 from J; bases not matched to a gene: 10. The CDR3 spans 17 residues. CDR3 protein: CASSSPRDRGDTGELFF. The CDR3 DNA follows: TGTGCCAGCAGCTCCCCCCGGGACAGGGGAGATACCGGGGAGCTGTTTTTT.

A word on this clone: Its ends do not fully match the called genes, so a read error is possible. CDR3 residues: CASNQESGRTSTDTQYF. Written as DNA, the CDR3 is TGCGCCAGCAACCAAGAATCGGGAAGAACTAGCACAGATACGCAGTATTTT. This chain joins TRBV4-1 and TRBJ2-3; possibly TRBD2 for D (5 bases). This CDR3 contains 17 residues. The germline V gene encodes CDR1 MGHRA and CDR2 YSYEKL.

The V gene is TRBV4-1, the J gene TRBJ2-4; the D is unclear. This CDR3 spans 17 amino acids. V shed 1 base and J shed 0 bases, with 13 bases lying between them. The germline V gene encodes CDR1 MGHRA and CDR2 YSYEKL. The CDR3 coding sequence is TGCGCCAGCAGCCAAGGGTGGCAAAATCTAGCCAAAAACATTCAGTACTTC. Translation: CASSQGWQNLAKNIQYF.